These T cell receptor beta chains were read from a single sample in a study of T-cell memory formation after mild COVID-19. TCRdb reanalysed the 5' RACE reads using MiXCR and keeps one entry per CDR3 protein. Of roughly 89,000 distinct CDR3 sequences listed, about 14% are singletons. The sequenced material came from PBMCs or a T cell subset sorted from them (not recorded which). These receptors came from a man between 18 and 35 years old who had mild COVID-19 (a few samples of this study predate the infection). Cell type and time point are not known. Both conserved end residues are part of each CDR3. Fields, in order: V gene, clone size, D gene, J gene, CDR3 protein, CDR3 DNA. A D gene is named only where the DNA matches it firmly. Size values are once, few and many counts, or a class for expanded clones, and some rows have none.

TRBV11-2	.	.	TRBJ2-1	CASSLDRGTLRFF	TGTGCCAGCAGCTTAGATCGGGGGACCCTGCGATTCTTC
TRBV6-5	.	TRBD1	TRBJ1-6	CASSQGQGPTNSPLHF	TGTGCCAGCAGCCAGGGACAGGGGCCTACCAATTCACCCCTCCACTTT
TRBV6-1	.	TRBD1	TRBJ1-1	CASSPQGAENTEAFF	TGTGCCAGCAGTCCACAGGGGGCAGAGAACACTGAAGCTTTCTTT
TRBV14	few	.	TRBJ2-3	CASSGETDTQYF	TGTGCCAGCAGCGGAGAGACAGATACGCAGTATTTT
TRBV7-2	.	TRBD2	TRBJ2-5	CASSPGLAGFQETQYF	TGTGCCAGCAGCCCTGGACTAGCGGGGTTTCAAGAGACCCAGTACTTC
TRBV7-6	.	.	TRBJ2-5	CASSWDDTGQETQYF	TGTGCCAGCAGCTGGGATGATACTGGCCAAGAGACCCAGTACTTC
TRBV7-9	.	TRBD1	TRBJ2-7	CASSSGTVADEQYF	TGTGCCAGCAGCTCGGGGACAGTCGCAGACGAGCAGTACTTC
TRBV4-2	.	.	TRBJ1-5	CASSQMLRGGSFQPQHF	TGTGCCAGCAGCCAGATGCTCCGCGGGGGGTCGTTTCAGCCCCAGCATTTT
TRBV24-1	few	TRBD1	TRBJ2-3	CATSDLQGGADTQYF	TGTGCCACCAGTGATTTGCAAGGGGGCGCAGATACGCAGTATTTT
TRBV6-1	many	.	TRBJ1-5	CASSEGGASLYSNQPQHF	TGTGCCAGCAGTGAAGGGGGCGCGTCCCTCTATAGCAATCAGCCCCAGCATTTT